This paragraph covers one T cell receptor (beta chain) sequence. The antigen is undetermined. These data are taken from a study of response to subunit inactivated influenza vaccine. Notes on the study in general: The authors offered the suggestion that each seasonal influenza vaccination recruits few new T cells.

Each CDR3 protein gets one entry after TCRdb re-called the RT-PCR reads with MiXCR. The table includes 700,000 to 900,000 distinct CDR3 sequences, 21% detected once. This CDR3 comprises 16 residues. Germline V lookup: CDR1 MNHEY, CDR2 SVGAGI. Trimming pared 2 bases from V and 3 bases from J, leaving 13 bases between. The source was PBMCs from blood, collected around 5 days after vaccination. The sequence was collected from a man in his fifties or sixties who received an inactivated influenza vaccine. The chain recombines TRBV6-5 with TRBJ2-2, with TRBD1 as a possible D gene (6 bases). This CDR3 is CASSYGIQGHTGELFF. In nucleotides, the CDR3 is TGTGCCAGCAGTTACGGGATACAGGGTCACACCGGGGAGCTGTTTTTT.